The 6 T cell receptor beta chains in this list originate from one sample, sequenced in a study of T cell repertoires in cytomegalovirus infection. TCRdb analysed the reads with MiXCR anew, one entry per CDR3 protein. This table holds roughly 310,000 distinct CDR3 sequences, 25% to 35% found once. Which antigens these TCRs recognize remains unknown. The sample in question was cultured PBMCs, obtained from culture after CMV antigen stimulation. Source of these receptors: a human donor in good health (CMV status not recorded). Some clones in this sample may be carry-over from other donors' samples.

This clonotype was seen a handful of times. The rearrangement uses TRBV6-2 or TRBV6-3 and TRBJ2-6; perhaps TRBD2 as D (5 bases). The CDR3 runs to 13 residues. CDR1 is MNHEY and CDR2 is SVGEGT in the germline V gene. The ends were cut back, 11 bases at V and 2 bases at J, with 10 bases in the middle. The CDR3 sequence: CAARVTGANVLTF. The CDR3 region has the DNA TGTGCCGCGAGGGTAACTGGGGCCAACGTCCTGACTTTC.

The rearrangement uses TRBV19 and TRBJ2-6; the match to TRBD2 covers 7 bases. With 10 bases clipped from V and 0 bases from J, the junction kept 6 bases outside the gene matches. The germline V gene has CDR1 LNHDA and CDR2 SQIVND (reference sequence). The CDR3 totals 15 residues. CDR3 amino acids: CATSAGVSGANVLTF. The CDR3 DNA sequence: TGTGCCACCTCCGCGGGAGTCTCTGGGGCCAACGTCCTGACTTTC.

The DNA of the CDR3 is TGTGCCAGCATCCCAACGGGGCGGAACTATGGCTACACCTTC. This encodes CASIPTGRNYGYTF. The V gene is TRBV7-8, the J gene TRBJ1-2, with a weak D call TRBD1 (5 bases). The length of the CDR3 is 14 residues. Trimming left V 7 bases short and J 2 bases short, with 14 bases between. Germline lookup yields CDR1 SGHVS and CDR2 FQNEAQ. The full variable domain, completed using reference TRBV7-8 and TRBJ1-2, is GAGVSQSPRYKVAKRGQDVALRCDPISGHVSLFWYQQALGQGPEFLTYFQNEAQLDKSGLPSDRFFAERPEGSVSTLKIQRTQQEDSAVYLCASIPTGRNYGYTFGSGTRLTVV.

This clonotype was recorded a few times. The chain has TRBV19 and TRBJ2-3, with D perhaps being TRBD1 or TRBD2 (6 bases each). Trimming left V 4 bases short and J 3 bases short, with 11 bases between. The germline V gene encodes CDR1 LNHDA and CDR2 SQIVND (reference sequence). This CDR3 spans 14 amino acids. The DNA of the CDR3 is TGTGCCAGTAGTACGGGGGCCCGAACAGATACGCAGTATTTT. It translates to CASSTGARTDTQYF.

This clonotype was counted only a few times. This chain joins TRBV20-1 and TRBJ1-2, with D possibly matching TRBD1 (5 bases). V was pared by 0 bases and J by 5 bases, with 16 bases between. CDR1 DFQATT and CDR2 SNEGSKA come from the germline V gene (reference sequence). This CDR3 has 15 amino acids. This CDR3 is CSARDLGSRGYGYTF. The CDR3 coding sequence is TGCAGTGCTAGAGATCTCGGGTCTCGGGGGTATGGCTACACCTTC.

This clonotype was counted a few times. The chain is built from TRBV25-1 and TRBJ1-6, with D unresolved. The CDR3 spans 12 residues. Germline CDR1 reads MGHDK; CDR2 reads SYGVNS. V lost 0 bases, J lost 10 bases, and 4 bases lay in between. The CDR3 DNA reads TGTGCCAGCAGTGAATATTCGTCACCCCTCCACTTT. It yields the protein CASSEYSSPLHF.